A single sample is the source of the 12 T cell receptor beta chains below, sequenced in a study of blood T cells in healthy people across ages. Alongside a J-beta primer mix, a sample-barcoded 5' primer served in a second PCR lasting about 7 to 11 cycles. TCRdb reanalysed the 5' RACE reads using MiXCR and keeps one entry per CDR3 protein. Of around 620,000 distinct CDR3 sequences in the sample, 25% to 30% were seen once. The sample was blood. These receptors originate from a woman aged 65 to 85 in good health.

This chain connects TRBV11-2 to TRBJ1-1, with TRBD1 matching 7 bases. Losses at the gene ends were 6 bases for V and 5 bases for J; bases not matched to a gene: 6. The CDR3 has 13 amino acids. Looked up from germline, CDR1 is SGHAT and CDR2 is FQNNGV. The CDR3: CASSTGVGTEAFF. DNA of the CDR3: TGTGCCAGCAGTACAGGGGTAGGGACTGAAGCTTTCTTT.

The J gene is TRBJ2-7, the V gene TRBV6-6; possible D gene TRBD1, 5 bases. Germline V gene sequence: CDR1 MNHNY, CDR2 SVGAGI (reference sequence). The CDR3 runs 13 residues. Trimming removed 2 bases at V and 3 bases at J, with 8 bases between. CDR3 in amino acids: CASSYDSYYEQYF. The CDR3 DNA follows: TGTGCCAGCAGTTACGACAGCTACTACGAGCAGTACTTC.

This clonotype was found a few times. This chain uses TRBV4-2 with TRBJ2-1; D may be TRBD1 (6 bases). The length of the CDR3 is 14 residues. Trimming took 4 bases from V and 5 from J, leaving 12 bases between them. Germline V gene data show CDR1 as LGHNA and CDR2 as YNFKEQ. The CDR3 DNA is TGTGCCAGCAGCCTACAGGGATCCAACAATGAGCAGTTCTTC. It yields the protein CASSLQGSNNEQFF.

This clonotype was observed a handful of times. The chain is built from TRBV15 and TRBJ2-7; tentative D call: TRBD2 (6 bases). There are 14 residues in the CDR3. Trimming removed 4 bases from V and 0 bases from J, with 10 bases in between. Germline CDR1 and CDR2: LNHNV and YYDKDF (reference sequence). The CDR3 spells CATSIAVSSYEQYF. In nucleotides, the CDR3 is TGTGCCACCAGCATAGCGGTAAGCTCCTACGAGCAGTACTTC.

The J gene is TRBJ1-2, the V gene TRBV29-1; unclear D gene. Trimming stripped 7 bases from V and 4 bases from J, with 13 bases between. CDR1 and CDR2 (germline): SQVTM, ANQGSEA. The CDR3 length is 12 residues. Here the CDR3 DNA reads TGCAGCGGGGGAGACGGCCCCTATGGCTACACCTTC. Protein sequence: CSGGDGPYGYTF.

The chain combines TRBV6-5 with TRBJ2-3; a weak D match, TRBD2 (6 bases). CDR1 and CDR2 (germline): MNHEY, SVGAGI. The CDR3 runs 15 residues. With 3 bases removed from V and 5 bases from J, the gap between germline ends came to 15 bases. In nucleotides, the CDR3 is TGTGCCAGCAGTTATGCGGGGTGGGGAGGAGATACGCAGTATTTT. Amino acids: CASSYAGWGGDTQYF.

The chain recombines TRBV12-3 or TRBV12-4 with TRBJ2-3, with D unclear. Trimming took 6 bases from V and 3 from J, leaving 13 bases between them. The CDR3 totals 14 residues. The DNA for the CDR3 is TGTGCCAGCAGCCACATGGCGAGTACAGATACGCAGTATTTT. Translated, it gives CASSHMASTDTQYF.

The chain employs TRBV18 and TRBJ2-1; possibly TRBD1 for D (5 bases). TRBJ2-5 matches the DNA end more closely, so the J call is doubtful. This CDR3 is 13 amino acids long. Germline V gene lookup returns CDR1 KGHSH and CDR2 LQKENI. The CDR3 loop is CASSRTREETQYF. The CDR3, as DNA: TGTGCCAGCTCCCGAACCAGGGAAGAGACCCAGTACTTC.

The rearrangement uses TRBV7-2 and TRBJ2-2, with a tentative D call TRBD2 (5 bases). Between the trimmed V and J ends, which lost 0 bases and 5 bases, there was a span of 10 bases. The CDR3 has 15 residues. The V gene's germline CDR1 is SGHTA and CDR2 FQGNSA. The CDR3 region is CASSLAGDGTGELFF. DNA for the CDR3: TGTGCCAGCAGCTTAGCGGGAGACGGGACCGGGGAGCTGTTTTTT.

The rearrangement uses TRBV10-3 and TRBJ2-5; tentative D call: TRBD1 (6 bases). Trimming stripped 11 bases from V and 5 bases from J, with 15 bases between. Germline loops: CDR1 ENHRY, CDR2 SYGVKD. The CDR3 is 12 amino acids. CDR3 DNA: TGTGCCGCCTCCACAGGGAAGGAGACCCAGTACTTC. It specifies CAASTGKETQYF.

This rearrangement joins TRBV4-3 to TRBJ2-2; 10 positions agree with TRBD2. V lost 4 bases to trimming and J lost 3 bases; unmatched junction nucleotides: 8. The CDR3 covers 17 residues. Germline loops: CDR1 LGHNA, CDR2 YSLEER. The chain's CDR3 is CASSLGLAPRDTGELFF. The CDR3 region has the DNA TGCGCCAGCAGCCTGGGACTAGCGCCTAGGGACACCGGGGAGCTGTTTTTT.

V and J are TRBV12-5 and TRBJ2-1, with D hard to call. This CDR3 comprises 13 residues. CDR1 LGHNT and CDR2 FRNRAP come from the germline V gene. Trimming removed 5 bases at V and 4 bases at J, with 9 bases between. CDR3 in DNA: TGTGCTAGTGGTCTGGACCAATACAATGAGCAGTTCTTC. This translates into CASGLDQYNEQFF.